One TCR beta chain is described in this entry. The antigen is undetermined. The data were obtained in a study of naive and memory T cell subsets. CMV status came from CD4+ T cell IFNgamma after overnight CMV lysate stimulation of fresh PBMCs. Two oligonucleotides, mixed equimolar, formed the beta constant-region primer covering TRBC1 and TRBC2. Four rounds of PCR amplified the ligated cDNA using nested alpha and beta constant-region primers plus SP2. A 12-nucleotide UMI and the SP2 primer were added to the cDNA 3' end by oligonucleotide ligation. TCRdb recomputed calls from the UMI-ligation and nested PCR reads with MiXCR, one row per CDR3 protein. Of about 150,000 distinct CDR3 sequences listed, over 20% are singletons. Germline assignment: CDR1 MDHEN and CDR2 SYDVKM. V was clipped by 4 bases and J by 1 base, with 14 bases between them. The length of the CDR3 is 15 residues. General study points: From naive to CM, EM and EMRA, diversity decreased and Gini increased. Naive repertoires, especially CD8, held a few larger clonotypes, possibly memory cells re-expressing CD45RA. In naive cells, over 90% of TCR sequences were seen only once.

V gene TRBV28 combines with J gene TRBJ2-7, with D uncertain. The clonotype was recovered from a human donor in good health. The sequencing input was naive CD4+ T cells from blood. Here the CDR3 DNA reads TGTGCCAGCAGTTCCACCTCGTTGAGATCCTACGAGCAGTACTTC. Residues: CASSSTSLRSYEQYF.